This T cell receptor (beta chain) derives from a study of vaccination and CD4 T cells after COVID-19. Study in general: Post-vaccine sampling followed dose two by a median about 70 days (range 14 to 241). Broader study findings: A relatively small number of convalescent patients were studied, and no early post-infection timepoints were included.

About this clonotype: What it binds is unknown. A read error may account for a junction end that differs from germline.

With the Oncomine TCR Beta short-read assay, DNA from cultured CD4+ T cells was sequenced. A single record per CDR3 protein comes from TCRdb applying MiXCR to the PCR reads. This table has fewer than 30,000 distinct CDR3 sequences, over 30% appearing once. The CDR3 totals 14 residues. Germline V gene data show CDR1 as DFQATT and CDR2 as SNEGSKA (reference sequence). Time point of the sample: late sampling 161 to 241 days after vaccination in a few convalescent patients. Treatment meaning: approximately 9-day PBMC culture with coronavirus spike peptide pools or control peptides (ViraFEST assay). Antigen-specific T cells were expanded with peptide pools by ViraFEST, and TCRs were then sequenced.

This receptor was identified in a human donor who had recovered from COVID-19. The rearrangement links TRBV20-1 to TRBJ1-1; D ambiguous. The sample consisted of CD4+ T cells from blood, cultured in vitro, taken about 7 months after SARS-CoV-2 vaccination. The CDR3 reads CCARGGQLPTEAFF. CDR3 nucleotides: TGCTGTGCTAGAGGAGGGCAGTTGCCCACTGAAGCTTTCTTT.